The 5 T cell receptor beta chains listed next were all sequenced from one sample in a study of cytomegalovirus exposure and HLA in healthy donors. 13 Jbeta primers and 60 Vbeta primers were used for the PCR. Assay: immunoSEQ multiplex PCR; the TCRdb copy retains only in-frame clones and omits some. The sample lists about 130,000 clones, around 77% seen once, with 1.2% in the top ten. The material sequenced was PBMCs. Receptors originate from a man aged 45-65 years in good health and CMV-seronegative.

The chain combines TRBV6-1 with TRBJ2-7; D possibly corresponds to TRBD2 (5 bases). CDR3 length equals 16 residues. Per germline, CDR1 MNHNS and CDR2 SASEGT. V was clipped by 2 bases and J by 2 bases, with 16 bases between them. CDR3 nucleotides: TGTGCCAGCAGTGAAAGGCGAATTGGGAGTGCCTACGAGCAGTACTTC. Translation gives CASSERRIGSAYEQYF.

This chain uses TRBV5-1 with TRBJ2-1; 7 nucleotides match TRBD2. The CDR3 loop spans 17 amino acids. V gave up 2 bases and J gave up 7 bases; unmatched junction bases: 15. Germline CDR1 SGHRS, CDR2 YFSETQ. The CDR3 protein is CASSLPKPGGSLNEQFF. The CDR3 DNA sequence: TGCGCCAGCAGCTTACCTAAGCCCGGCGGGAGTTTGAATGAGCAGTTCTTC.

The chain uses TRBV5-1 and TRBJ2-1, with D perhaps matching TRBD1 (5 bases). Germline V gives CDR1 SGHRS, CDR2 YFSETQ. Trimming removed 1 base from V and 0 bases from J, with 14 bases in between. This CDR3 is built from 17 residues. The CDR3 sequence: CASSLPKYRSSYNEQFF. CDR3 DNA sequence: TGCGCCAGCAGCTTGCCCAAATACAGGAGCTCCTACAATGAGCAGTTCTTC.

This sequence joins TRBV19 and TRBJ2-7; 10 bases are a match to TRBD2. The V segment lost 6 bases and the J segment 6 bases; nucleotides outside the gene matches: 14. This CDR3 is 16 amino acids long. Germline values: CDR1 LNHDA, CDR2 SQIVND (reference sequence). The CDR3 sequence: CASSSQGLAGVLEQYF. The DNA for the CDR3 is TGTGCCAGTAGCTCCCAGGGGCTAGCGGGAGTCCTCGAGCAGTACTTC.

The CDR3 bases are TGTGCCTGGAGCCGTGATCTCGGTCTGGCAGATACGCAGTATTTT. Its protein product is CAWSRDLGLADTQYF. The V and J genes are TRBV30 and TRBJ2-3; no reliable D call. CDR1 and CDR2 from the germline V gene are GTSNPN and SVGIG (reference sequence). V gave up 3 bases and J gave up 4 bases, with 17 bases separating them. This CDR3 is 15 amino acids long.